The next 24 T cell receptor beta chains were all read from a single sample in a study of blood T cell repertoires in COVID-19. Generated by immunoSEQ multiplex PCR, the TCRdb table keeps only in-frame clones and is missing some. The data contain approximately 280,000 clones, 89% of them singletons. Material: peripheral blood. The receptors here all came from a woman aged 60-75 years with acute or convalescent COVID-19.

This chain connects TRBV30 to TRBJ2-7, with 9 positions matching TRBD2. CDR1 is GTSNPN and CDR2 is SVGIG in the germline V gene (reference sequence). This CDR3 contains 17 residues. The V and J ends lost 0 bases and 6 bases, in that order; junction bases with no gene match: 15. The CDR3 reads CAWSVQVAWREGTEQYF. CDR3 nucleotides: TGTGCCTGGAGTGTACAGGTGGCCTGGCGGGAGGGTACCGAGCAGTACTTC.

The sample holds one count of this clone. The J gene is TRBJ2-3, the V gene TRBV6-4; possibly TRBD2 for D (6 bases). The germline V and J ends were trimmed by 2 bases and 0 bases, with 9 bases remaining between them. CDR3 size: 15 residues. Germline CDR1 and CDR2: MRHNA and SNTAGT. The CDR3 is CASSDGGRSTDTQYF. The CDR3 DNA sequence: TGTGCCAGCAGTGACGGGGGGAGGAGCACAGATACGCAGTATTTT.

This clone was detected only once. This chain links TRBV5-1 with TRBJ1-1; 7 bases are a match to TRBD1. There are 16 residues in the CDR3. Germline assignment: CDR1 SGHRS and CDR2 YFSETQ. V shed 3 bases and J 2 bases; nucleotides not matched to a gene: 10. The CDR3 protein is CASSWGTVLLNTEAFF. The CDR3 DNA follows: TGCGCCAGCAGCTGGGGGACAGTACTTCTTAACACTGAAGCTTTCTTT.

CDR3 DNA: TGTGCCAGCAGCGTGGGCTCTAAACCGTACAATGAGCAGTTCTTC. Translating it yields CASSVGSKPYNEQFF. The chain is built from TRBV9 and TRBJ2-1; D is ambiguous. This CDR3 contains 15 residues. From germline, CDR1 is SGDLS and CDR2 YYNGEE. The V end was cut by 2 bases, the J end by 4 bases, with 13 bases between.

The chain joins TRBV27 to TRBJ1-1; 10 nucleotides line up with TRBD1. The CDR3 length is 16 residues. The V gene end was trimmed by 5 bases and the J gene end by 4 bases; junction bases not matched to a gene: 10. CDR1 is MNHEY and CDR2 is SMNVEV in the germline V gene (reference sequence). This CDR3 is CASSATGGGLATEAFF. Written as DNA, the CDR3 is TGTGCCAGCAGTGCGACAGGGGGCGGTTTGGCCACTGAAGCTTTCTTT.

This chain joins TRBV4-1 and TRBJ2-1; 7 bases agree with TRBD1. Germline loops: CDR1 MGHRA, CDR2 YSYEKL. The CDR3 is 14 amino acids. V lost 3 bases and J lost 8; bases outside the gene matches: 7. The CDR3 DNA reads TGCGCCAGCAGCCACCCCAATACAGGGGATGAGCAGTTCTTC. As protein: CASSHPNTGDEQFF.

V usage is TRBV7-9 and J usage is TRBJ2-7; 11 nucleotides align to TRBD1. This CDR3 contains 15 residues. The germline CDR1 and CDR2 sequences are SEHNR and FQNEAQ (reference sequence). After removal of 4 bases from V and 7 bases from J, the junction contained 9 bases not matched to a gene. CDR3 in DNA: TGTGCCAGCAGCTCTCTCCGGGACAGGGGGTGGGAGCAGTACTTC. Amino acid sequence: CASSSLRDRGWEQYF.

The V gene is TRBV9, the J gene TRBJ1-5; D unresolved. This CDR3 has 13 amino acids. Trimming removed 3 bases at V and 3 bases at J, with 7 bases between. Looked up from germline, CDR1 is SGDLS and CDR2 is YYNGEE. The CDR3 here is CASSALYNQPQHF. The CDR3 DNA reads TGTGCCAGCAGCGCCCTGTACAATCAGCCCCAGCATTTT. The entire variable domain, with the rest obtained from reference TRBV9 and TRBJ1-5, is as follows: DSGVTQTPKHLITATGQRVTLRCSPRSGDLSVYWYQQSLDQGLQFLIQYYNGEERAKGNILERFSAQQFPDLHSELNLSSLELGDSALYFCASSALYNQPQHFGDGTRLSIL.

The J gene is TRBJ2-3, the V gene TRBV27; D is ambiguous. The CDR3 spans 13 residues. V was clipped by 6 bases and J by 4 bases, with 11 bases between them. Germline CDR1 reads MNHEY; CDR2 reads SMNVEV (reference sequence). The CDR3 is CASRPTLSDTQYF. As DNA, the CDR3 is TGTGCCAGCAGACCGACTCTATCAGATACGCAGTATTTT.

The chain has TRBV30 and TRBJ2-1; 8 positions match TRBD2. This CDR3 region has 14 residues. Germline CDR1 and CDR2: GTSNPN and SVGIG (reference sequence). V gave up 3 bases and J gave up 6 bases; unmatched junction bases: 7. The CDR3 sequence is CAWSIGRATNEQFF. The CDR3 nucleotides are TGTGCCTGGAGCATCGGGAGGGCCACCAATGAGCAGTTCTTC.

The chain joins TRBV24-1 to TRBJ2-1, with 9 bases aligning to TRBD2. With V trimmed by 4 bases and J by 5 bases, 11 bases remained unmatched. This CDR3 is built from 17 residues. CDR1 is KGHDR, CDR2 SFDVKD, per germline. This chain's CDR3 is CATSDFGTSYKDNEQFF. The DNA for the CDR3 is TGTGCCACCAGTGACTTCGGGACTAGCTATAAGGACAATGAGCAGTTCTTC.

CDR3 coding DNA: TGCAGCGTGGTACTAGCGGGAGTACGTAATGAGCAGTTCTTC. This translates into CSVVLAGVRNEQFF. The genes are TRBV29-1 and TRBJ2-1; 11 bases align to TRBD2. Germline CDR1 and CDR2: SQVTM and ANQGSEA. The CDR3 is 14 amino acids. V lost 6 bases and J lost 7; bases outside the gene matches: 8.

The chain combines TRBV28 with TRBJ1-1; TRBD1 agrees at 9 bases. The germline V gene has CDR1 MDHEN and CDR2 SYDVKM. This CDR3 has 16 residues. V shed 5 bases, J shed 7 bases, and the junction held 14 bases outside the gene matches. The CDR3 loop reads CASSLHSGTGRGEAFF. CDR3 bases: TGTGCCAGCAGTCTCCACTCCGGGACAGGGAGGGGTGAAGCTTTCTTT.

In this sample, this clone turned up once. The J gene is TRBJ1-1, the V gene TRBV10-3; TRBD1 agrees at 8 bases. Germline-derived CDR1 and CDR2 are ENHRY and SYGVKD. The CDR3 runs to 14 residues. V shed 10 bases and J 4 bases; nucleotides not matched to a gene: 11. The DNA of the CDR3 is TGTGCCACCGACAGGGGTACCGTTGGCACTGAAGCTTTCTTT. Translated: CATDRGTVGTEAFF.

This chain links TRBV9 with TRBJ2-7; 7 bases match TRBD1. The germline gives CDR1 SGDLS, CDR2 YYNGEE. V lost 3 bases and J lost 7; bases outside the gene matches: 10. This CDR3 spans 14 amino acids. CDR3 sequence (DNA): TGTGCCAGCAGCGCACAGGGACAGTCTTCAGAGCAGTACTTC. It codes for CASSAQGQSSEQYF.

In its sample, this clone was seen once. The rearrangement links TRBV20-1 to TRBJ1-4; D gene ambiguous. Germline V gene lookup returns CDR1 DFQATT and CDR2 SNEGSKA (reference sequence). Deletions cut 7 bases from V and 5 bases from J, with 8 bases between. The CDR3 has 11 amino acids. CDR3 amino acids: CSGSTNEKLFF. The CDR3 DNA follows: TGCAGTGGAAGTACAAATGAAAAACTGTTTTTT.

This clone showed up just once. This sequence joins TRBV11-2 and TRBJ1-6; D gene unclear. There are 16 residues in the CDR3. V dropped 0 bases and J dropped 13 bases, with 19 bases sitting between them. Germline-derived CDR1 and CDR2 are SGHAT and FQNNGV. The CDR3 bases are TGTGCCAGCAGCTTAGATAATCCGGGGATTCGTTTCCCCCTCCACTTT. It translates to CASSLDNPGIRFPLHF.

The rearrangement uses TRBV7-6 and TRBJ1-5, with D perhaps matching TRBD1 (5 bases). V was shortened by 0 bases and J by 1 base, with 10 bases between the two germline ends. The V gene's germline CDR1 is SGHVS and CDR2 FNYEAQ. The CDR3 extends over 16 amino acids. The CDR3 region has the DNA TGTGCCAGCAGCTTAGCGGCAGGGCACAGCAATCAGCCCCAGCATTTT. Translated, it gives CASSLAAGHSNQPQHF.

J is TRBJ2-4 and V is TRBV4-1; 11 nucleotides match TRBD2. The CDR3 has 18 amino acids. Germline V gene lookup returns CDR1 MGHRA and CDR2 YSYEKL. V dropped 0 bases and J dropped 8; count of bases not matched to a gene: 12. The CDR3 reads CASSQDLISGRATHIQYF. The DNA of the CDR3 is TGCGCCAGCAGCCAAGATCTCATTAGCGGGAGGGCCACGCACATTCAGTACTTC.

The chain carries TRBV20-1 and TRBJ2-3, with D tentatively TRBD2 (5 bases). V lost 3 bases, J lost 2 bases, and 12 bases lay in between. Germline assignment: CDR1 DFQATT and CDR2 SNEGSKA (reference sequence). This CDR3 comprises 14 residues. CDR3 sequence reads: CSASGGGVTDTQYF. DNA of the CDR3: TGCAGTGCTAGTGGCGGAGGAGTCACAGATACGCAGTATTTT.

CDR3 amino acids: CASSDRGSSNQPQHF. The CDR3 bases are TGTGCCAGTAGTGACAGGGGTTCCAGCAATCAGCCCCAGCATTTT. The genes are TRBV19 and TRBJ1-5; 8 bases are shared with TRBD1. After removal of 5 bases from V and 1 base from J, the junction contained 4 bases not matched to a gene. Germline V gives CDR1 LNHDA, CDR2 SQIVND (reference sequence). This CDR3 is built from 15 residues.

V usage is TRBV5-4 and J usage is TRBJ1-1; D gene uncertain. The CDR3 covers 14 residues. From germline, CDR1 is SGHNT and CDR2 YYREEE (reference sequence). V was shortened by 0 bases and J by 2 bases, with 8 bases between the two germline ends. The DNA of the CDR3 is TGTGCCAGCAGCTTGGGGGAGGTTAACACTGAAGCTTTCTTT. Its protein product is CASSLGEVNTEAFF. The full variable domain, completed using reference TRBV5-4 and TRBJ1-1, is ETGVTQSPTHLIKTRGQQVTLRCSSQSGHNTVSWYQQALGQGPQFIFQYYREEENGRGNFPPRFSGLQFPNYSSELNVNALELDDSALYLCASSLGEVNTEAFFGQGTRLTVV.

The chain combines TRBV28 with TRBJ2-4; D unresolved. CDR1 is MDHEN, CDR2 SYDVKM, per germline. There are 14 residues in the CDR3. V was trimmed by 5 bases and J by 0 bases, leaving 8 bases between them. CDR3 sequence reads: CASSPLLAKNIQYF. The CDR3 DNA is TGTGCCAGCAGTCCCCTTTTAGCCAAAAACATTCAGTACTTC.

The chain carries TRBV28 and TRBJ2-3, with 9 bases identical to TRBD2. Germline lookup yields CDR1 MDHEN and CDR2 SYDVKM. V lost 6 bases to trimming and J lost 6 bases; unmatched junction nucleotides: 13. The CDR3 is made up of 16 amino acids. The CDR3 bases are TGTGCCAGCAGGCCCACGGGCAGCGGGAGGCGGGATACGCAGTATTTT. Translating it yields CASRPTGSGRRDTQYF.